This paragraph covers one TCR beta chain sequence. Germline V gene lookup returns CDR1 SEHNR and CDR2 FQNEAQ (reference sequence). V dropped 3 bases and J dropped 7 bases, with 25 bases sitting between them. This CDR3 is 18 amino acids long. The data originate from a study of cytotoxic CD8 clonotypes in ibrutinib-treated CLL. The repertoire was sequenced with immunoSEQ multiplex PCR; TCRdb's copy has only in-frame clones and lacks some. The sample shows 70,000 to 80,000 clones, approximately 87% of them seen only once. The J gene is TRBJ2-1, the V gene TRBV7-9; no firm D call. This sample comprised PBMCs, obtained after 24 months of ibrutinib treatment. The receptor's source is a human donor with chronic lymphocytic leukemia. The CDR3 bases are TGTGCCAGCAGCTTCCCCTTTAACTTAGGGCGATTTCGGAATGAGCAGTTCTTC. As protein: CASSFPFNLGRFRNEQFF.